This T cell receptor (beta chain) was captured by sequencing in a study of blood T cells in healthy people across ages. V shed 0 bases and J shed 5 bases, with 14 bases lying between them. CDR1 and CDR2 (germline): DFQATT, SNEGSKA (reference sequence). This CDR3 has 14 amino acids. Next came a second PCR, run for 7 to 11 cycles, which used a sample-barcoded 5' primer along with a J-beta primer mix. TCRdb reprocessed the 5' RACE reads via MiXCR and lists one record per CDR3 protein. The sample carries 600,000 to 1,000,000 distinct CDR3 sequences, 20% to 25% recorded once. This sample was also put to use in a study of T cells of mothers and their children.

The TCR originated in a boy aged 5-17 years in good health. What was sequenced was blood. This chain uses TRBV20-1 with TRBJ2-7; D is uncertain. The CDR3 coding sequence is TGCAGTGCTAGAGAGGGGTCGACCGCCAACGAGCAGTACTTC. Its translation is CSAREGSTANEQYF.